This T cell receptor beta chain was obtained from a study of tumor-infiltrating lymphocytes in oesophageal squamous cell carcinoma. The CDR3 consists of 12 residues. V lost 3 bases and J 4 bases, leaving 5 bases between the germline ends. From the PCR reads, TCRdb called clonotypes with MiXCR, one entry per CDR3 protein. The sample includes some 20,000 distinct CDR3 sequences, approximately 46% of them seen just once. V and J are TRBV12-3 or TRBV12-4 and TRBJ2-3; TRBD1 is a possible D gene (5 bases). Sequencing was carried out using normal esophageal tissue next to the tumor. The TCR originated in a female donor with esophageal squamous cell carcinoma. The CDR3 here is CASSFRADTQYF. For the CDR3, the DNA is TGTGCCAGCAGTTTCAGGGCAGATACGCAGTATTTT.